The 21 T cell receptor beta chains listed next were all sequenced from one sample in a study of blood T cell repertoires in COVID-19 (dated by TCRdb to 2020 to 2021). Libraries were built with the immunoSEQ multiplex PCR assay. TCRdb mirrors the immuneACCESS table, restricted to in-frame sequences. Some clones are absent from its copies; in checked studies, under half trace to an unresolved V gene, and the reason for the others is unknown. For this sample there are 150,000 to 200,000 clones; roughly three quarters appear just once. The ten largest account for 15% to 20% of the sample. The specimen sequenced was peripheral blood. These receptors all stem from a man aged 60 to 75 with active or convalescent COVID-19.

The gene calls are TRBV3-1 (or the pseudogene TRBV3-2) and TRBJ1-3; maybe TRBD1 (6 bases). Trimming removed 5 bases from V and 2 bases from J, with 7 bases in between. From germline, CDR1 is LGHDT and CDR2 YNNKEL (reference sequence). The CDR3 is made up of 13 amino acids. CDR3 bases: TGTGCCAGCAGCTCAGGGGCTGGAAACACCATATATTTT. Residues: CASSSGAGNTIYF.

This clone has a single count. The V gene is TRBV4-3, the J gene TRBJ2-5; TRBD2 matches at 9 bases. The CDR3 is made up of 15 amino acids. The germline V gene encodes CDR1 LGHNA and CDR2 YSLEER. V was clipped by 5 bases and J by 1 base; unmatched bases: 5. The CDR3 loop is CASSATSGSQETQYF. The DNA of the CDR3 is TGCGCCAGCAGCGCAACTAGCGGGTCCCAAGAGACCCAGTACTTC.

This clone was picked up a small number of times. J is TRBJ1-1 and V is TRBV19; 7 bases agree with TRBD1. Germline CDR1 is LNHDA and CDR2 is SQIVND (reference sequence). V shed 9 bases, J shed 0 bases, and the junction held 7 bases outside the gene matches. This CDR3 has 14 residues. The CDR3 nucleotides read TGTGCCAGCAAGGACAGGAGGCTGAACACTGAAGCTTTCTTT. Protein: CASKDRRLNTEAFF.

The V gene is TRBV18, the J gene TRBJ2-3; 10 positions match TRBD2. The length of the CDR3 is 16 residues. Trimming took 3 bases from V and 5 from J; bases not matched to a gene: 8. Germline V gene sequence: CDR1 KGHSH, CDR2 LQKENI. In DNA, the CDR3 is TGTGCCAGCTCACCTATAGCGGGAGGAGCAGGAGATACGCAGTATTTT. Protein: CASSPIAGGAGDTQYF.

This chain joins TRBV30 and TRBJ1-1; D is possibly TRBD1 (5 bases). V lost 4 bases, J lost 11 bases, and 20 bases lay in between. Per germline, CDR1 GTSNPN and CDR2 SVGIG (reference sequence). The CDR3 length is 13 residues. The CDR3 bases are TGTGCCTGGACGCAAGGAGGGGCGGCAGAGGCTTTCTTT. It specifies CAWTQGGAAEAFF.

The chain is built from TRBV24-1 and TRBJ2-1; TRBD2 aligns across 10 bases. In germline, CDR1 is KGHDR, CDR2 SFDVKD. The trim removed 0 bases at V and 5 bases at J, leaving 9 bases unmatched. The CDR3 spans 18 residues. CDR3 sequence (DNA): TGTGCCACCAGTGATTTGGCTAGCGGGAGACTGGGAGACAATGAGCAGTTCTTC. Translating it yields CATSDLASGRLGDNEQFF.

V usage is TRBV6-6 and J usage is TRBJ2-7, with D uncertain. This CDR3 is 14 amino acids long. Between the trimmed V and J ends, which lost 2 bases and 0 bases, there was a span of 8 bases. From germline, CDR1 is MNHNY and CDR2 SVGAGI (reference sequence). The CDR3 loop is CASSYPSGSYEQYF. CDR3 DNA: TGTGCCAGCAGTTACCCCTCCGGCTCCTACGAGCAGTACTTC.

In its sample, this clone was seen once. This chain connects TRBV15 to TRBJ2-5; the match to TRBD2 covers 10 bases. Germline lookup yields CDR1 LNHNV and CDR2 YYDKDF (reference sequence). The ends lost 0 bases at V and 7 bases at J; junction bases unmatched: 2. The CDR3 has 14 amino acids. CDR3 DNA sequence: TGTGCCACCAGCAGAGAAGCGGGAGGGGCGACCCAGTACTTC. Its translation: CATSREAGGATQYF.

The genes are TRBV11-2 and TRBJ2-7, with 8 nucleotides matching TRBD1. J gave up 5 bases and V 7 bases, and 7 bases lay outside the gene matches. Germline-derived CDR1 and CDR2 are SGHAT and FQNNGV. There are 13 residues in the CDR3. CDR3 DNA sequence: TGTGCCAGCACCTTGACAGGGGCAGACGAGCAGTACTTC. It translates to CASTLTGADEQYF.

This chain connects TRBV19 to TRBJ1-3; 11 positions match TRBD1. Unmatched junction bases numbered 8, after V lost 3 bases and J lost 4 bases. The CDR3 is 17 residues long. Per germline, CDR1 LNHDA and CDR2 SQIVND (reference sequence). The CDR3 sequence is CASSIQGQGAIGNTIYF. The CDR3, as DNA: TGTGCCAGTAGTATCCAAGGACAGGGGGCGATCGGAAACACCATATATTTT.

This chain links TRBV18 with TRBJ2-1, with D unresolved. Trimming removed 3 bases at V and 5 bases at J, with 11 bases between. The CDR3 sequence is 14 residues long. Germline-derived CDR1 and CDR2 are KGHSH and LQKENI. The CDR3 sequence is CASSPKITDNEQFF. CDR3 in DNA: TGTGCCAGCTCACCGAAAATTACGGACAATGAGCAGTTCTTC.

In this sample, this clone turned up a few times. CDR3 bases: TGCAGTGCTAGTAGTGTGGGTAGCGGGCCCGTGTTGGCAGAGCAGTACTTC. Its translation is CSASSVGSGPVLAEQYF. This sequence joins TRBV20-1 and TRBJ2-7; 7 positions match TRBD2. Unmatched junction bases numbered 21, after V lost 3 bases and J lost 7 bases. This CDR3 has 17 residues. Germline lookup yields CDR1 DFQATT and CDR2 SNEGSKA (reference sequence).

This sequence joins TRBV4-2 and TRBJ2-3; D perhaps matches TRBD2 (6 bases). Germline loops: CDR1 LGHNA, CDR2 YNFKEQ. The CDR3 sequence is 16 residues long. The germline V and J ends were trimmed by 1 base and 2 bases, with 13 bases remaining between them. The CDR3: CASSQVTGSNTDTQYF. CDR3 nucleotide sequence: TGTGCCAGCAGCCAAGTCACCGGGAGTAACACAGATACGCAGTATTTT.

This clone has a handful of counts. V and J are TRBV3-1 (or the pseudogene TRBV3-2) and TRBJ1-1; D gene uncertain. Trimming removed 7 bases at V and 4 bases at J, with 10 bases between. Germline-derived CDR1 and CDR2 are LGHDT and YNNKEL (reference sequence). This CDR3 is 12 amino acids long. The CDR3 here is CASTGRVTEAFF. CDR3 DNA: TGTGCCAGCACGGGGAGGGTCACTGAAGCTTTCTTT.

This chain uses TRBV5-8 with TRBJ2-3, with TRBD1 as a possible D gene (5 bases). The CDR3 is 15 residues long. V was cut by 0 bases and J by 0 bases, with 8 bases left in between. Germline-derived CDR1 and CDR2 are SGHTS and YDEGEE. The DNA for the CDR3 is TGTGCCAGCAGCTTGGCTCACAGGAGCACAGATACGCAGTATTTT. This codes for CASSLAHRSTDTQYF.

The CDR3 DNA is TGTGCCAGCAGCCGCAATCCAGGCCTCTCTAATGAAAAACTGTTTTTT. Encoded protein: CASSRNPGLSNEKLFF. The chain links TRBV9 to TRBJ1-4; no clear D. Looked up from germline, CDR1 is SGDLS and CDR2 is YYNGEE. The CDR3 loop spans 16 amino acids. The germline V and J ends were trimmed by 4 bases and 3 bases, with 16 bases remaining between them.

V gene TRBV10-3 combines with J gene TRBJ2-3; 9 bases map to TRBD2. Germline V lookup: CDR1 ENHRY, CDR2 SYGVKD. The CDR3 totals 15 residues. J gave up 4 bases and V 5 bases, and 7 bases lay outside the gene matches. CDR3 region: CAISPSSGKADTQYF. In DNA, the CDR3 is TGTGCCATCAGTCCTTCTAGCGGGAAAGCAGATACGCAGTATTTT.

The genes are TRBV7-2 and TRBJ2-5; 9 bases line up with TRBD1. Per germline, CDR1 SGHTA and CDR2 FQGNSA. Unmatched junction bases numbered 8, after V lost 5 bases and J lost 10 bases. The CDR3 contains 13 residues. Written as DNA, the CDR3 is TGTGCCAGCAGCATTGACCGGGACAGGGTCCAGTACTTC. Protein sequence: CASSIDRDRVQYF.

The rearrangement joins TRBV7-3 to TRBJ2-3; D ambiguous. V lost 3 bases to trimming and J lost 1 base, with 5 bases between them. The V gene's germline CDR1 is SGHTA and CDR2 FQGTGA. The CDR3 is 13 amino acids. The CDR3: CASSFSGTDTQYF. In DNA, the CDR3 is TGTGCCAGCAGCTTTTCCGGCACAGATACGCAGTATTTT. The whole variable domain, filled in from reference TRBV7-3 and TRBJ2-3, reads GAGVSQTPSNKVTEKGKYVELRCDPISGHTALYWYRQSLGQGPEFLIYFQGTGAADDSGLPNDRFFAVRPEGSVSTLKIQRTERGDSAVYLCASSFSGTDTQYFGPGTRLTVL.

J is TRBJ2-7 and V is TRBV9, with 8 bases matching TRBD1. With V trimmed by 0 bases and J by 5 bases, 4 bases remained unmatched. The germline CDR1 and CDR2 sequences are SGDLS and YYNGEE. The CDR3 consists of 14 residues. CDR3 bases: TGTGCCAGCAGCGTAGCGACAGGGGTGAACGAGCAGTACTTC. Translating gives CASSVATGVNEQYF.

This clone was counted once. The CDR3 here is CASSLRTGELFF. DNA of the CDR3: TGTGCCAGCAGTCTGCGGACCGGGGAGCTGTTTTTT. V gene TRBV28 combines with J gene TRBJ2-2; no clear D gene. This CDR3 has 12 residues. In germline, CDR1 is MDHEN, CDR2 SYDVKM. The V end lost 5 bases, the J end lost 5 bases, and 6 bases lay between the germline ends.